Shown below are 26 T cell receptor beta chains from a single sample sequenced in a study of blood T cell repertoires in COVID-19. The repertoire was sequenced with immunoSEQ multiplex PCR; TCRdb's copy has only in-frame clones and lacks some. The sample lists approximately 290,000 clones; around 91% were seen once. Material: peripheral blood. Source of these receptors: a woman in her sixties or seventies with acute or convalescent COVID-19.

The V and J genes are TRBV5-8 and TRBJ1-6; 7 nucleotides line up with TRBD1. The CDR3 runs 19 residues. Germline V gene data show CDR1 as SGHTS and CDR2 as YDEGEE. The trim removed 4 bases at V and 5 bases at J, leaving 18 bases unmatched. CDR3 coding DNA: TGTGCCAGCAGCCAGGACAGGACTATAGGATTCTCGCATAATTCACCCCTCCACTTT. It yields the protein CASSQDRTIGFSHNSPLHF.

This clone has just a few counts. J is TRBJ1-2 and V is TRBV4-1; D possibly corresponds to TRBD1 (5 bases). The CDR3 has 13 amino acids. Between the trimmed V and J ends, which lost 3 bases and 6 bases, there was a span of 11 bases. The germline V gene has CDR1 MGHRA and CDR2 YSYEKL. The CDR3 reads CASSQPRGDGYTF. The CDR3 DNA is TGCGCCAGCAGCCAGCCACGGGGGGATGGCTACACCTTC.

The chain recombines TRBV10-3 with TRBJ1-2, with TRBD1 matching over 7 bases. With 2 bases clipped from V and 4 bases from J, the junction kept 10 bases outside the gene matches. This CDR3 is built from 16 residues. Germline CDR1 is ENHRY and CDR2 is SYGVKD. Written as DNA, the CDR3 is TGTGCCATCAGTGAGGTAGGGGGCTCCAGCCCCTATGGCTACACCTTC. Encoded protein: CAISEVGGSSPYGYTF.

This chain uses TRBV6-5 with TRBJ1-2; 7 nucleotides match TRBD1. The V and J ends lost 10 bases and 1 base, in that order; junction bases with no gene match: 6. The germline gives CDR1 MNHEY, CDR2 SVGAGI. This CDR3 has 13 residues. CDR3 nucleotides: TGTGCCATCTCGACAGGGAATAACTATGGCTACACCTTC. Its translation is CAISTGNNYGYTF.

The chain combines TRBV7-9 with TRBJ1-6, with D possibly being TRBD1 (5 bases). CDR1 SEHNR and CDR2 FQNEAQ come from the germline V gene (reference sequence). V lost 5 bases and J 5 bases, leaving 13 bases between the germline ends. The CDR3 extends over 15 amino acids. The CDR3 sequence is CASSPDGGNNSPLHF. In DNA, the CDR3 is TGTGCCAGCAGCCCGGACGGGGGGAATAATTCACCCCTCCACTTT. Filled out from reference TRBV7-9 and TRBJ1-6, the complete variable domain reads DTGVSQNPRHKITKRGQNVTFRCDPISEHNRLYWYRQTLGQGPEFLTYFQNEAQLEKSRLLSDRFSAERPKGSFSTLEIQRTEQGDSAMYLCASSPDGGNNSPLHFGNGTRLTVT.

The CDR3: CASSFRTDYGYTF. The CDR3 DNA follows: TGTGCCAGCAGTTTCCGGACAGACTATGGCTACACCTTC. The chain carries TRBV12-3 or TRBV12-4 and TRBJ1-2; D might be TRBD1 (6 bases). Trimming shortened V by 3 bases and J by 3 bases, and 8 bases separated the two germline ends. The CDR3 loop spans 13 amino acids.

The rearrangement uses TRBV20-1 and TRBJ2-1, with a tentative D call TRBD1 (5 bases). The V gene's germline CDR1 is DFQATT and CDR2 SNEGSKA (reference sequence). Trimming cost V 3 bases and J 7 bases, with 10 bases left between them. There are 12 residues in the CDR3. The CDR3: CSASFSGNEQFF. Here the CDR3 DNA reads TGCAGTGCTAGTTTCTCAGGGAATGAGCAGTTCTTC.

The chain carries TRBV7-2 and TRBJ1-4, with 8 bases identical to TRBD1. CDR1 and CDR2 from the germline V gene are SGHTA and FQGNSA. J was trimmed by 6 bases and V by 3 bases; bases with no gene match: 9. The CDR3 is made up of 16 amino acids. The DNA of the CDR3 is TGTGCCAGCAGCTTGGGTAGGGACAGGTGGTATGAAAAACTGTTTTTT. It yields the protein CASSLGRDRWYEKLFF.

V and J are TRBV28 and TRBJ1-1; D not resolved. The CDR3 covers 12 residues. With 5 bases removed from V and 5 bases from J, the gap between germline ends came to 9 bases. Germline values: CDR1 MDHEN, CDR2 SYDVKM. The CDR3 DNA follows: TGTGCCAGCAGTCCCCGGCGGACTGAAGCTTTCTTT. Its protein is CASSPRRTEAFF. Looking up the rest from reference TRBV28 and TRBJ1-1 gives the full variable domain: DVKVTQSSRYLVKRTGEKVFLECVQDMDHENMFWYRQDPGLGLRLIYFSYDVKMKEKGDIPEGYSVSREKKERFSLILESASTNQTSMYLCASSPRRTEAFFGQGTRLTVV.

The chain carries TRBV28 and TRBJ1-2, with 12 bases matching TRBD1. V lost 1 base and J lost 5; bases outside the gene matches: 8. Germline-derived CDR1 and CDR2 are MDHEN and SYDVKM. This CDR3 comprises 17 residues. This CDR3 reads CASSLLRGQGAGYGYTF. As DNA, the CDR3 is TGTGCCAGCAGTTTATTAAGGGGACAGGGGGCTGGGTATGGCTACACCTTC.

This clone is a singleton in its sample. The J gene is TRBJ1-5, the V gene TRBV27; D might be TRBD1 (6 bases). This CDR3 spans 15 amino acids. The germline V gene encodes CDR1 MNHEY and CDR2 SMNVEV (reference sequence). The ends were cut back, 8 bases at V and 5 bases at J, with 19 bases in the middle. The CDR3: CASGKGTGQYQPQHF. CDR3 nucleotide sequence: TGTGCCAGCGGGAAGGGAACAGGACAGTATCAGCCCCAGCATTTT.

The rearrangement joins TRBV6-5 to TRBJ2-7, with a weak D call TRBD2 (7 bases). The V end was cut by 6 bases, the J end by 2 bases, with 17 bases between. Germline CDR1 MNHEY, CDR2 SVGAGI. The CDR3 extends over 15 amino acids. CDR3 nucleotides: TGTGCCAGCAGGTCCGCGGGGGCCCTTACCTACGAGCAGTACTTC. It encodes CASRSAGALTYEQYF.

The chain couples TRBV10-3 to TRBJ1-3, with a possible D match to TRBD1 (5 bases). This CDR3 has 14 residues. V was trimmed by 4 bases and J by 0 bases, leaving 7 bases between them. CDR1 is ENHRY and CDR2 is SYGVKD in the germline V gene. The CDR3 region has the DNA TGTGCCATCAGTGGGGGGGGCTCTGGAAACACCATATATTTT. This encodes CAISGGGSGNTIYF.

The CDR3 sequence is CASSPGLAGIMTGELFF. The CDR3 bases are TGTGCCAGCTCACCGGGACTAGCGGGAATAATGACCGGGGAGCTGTTTTTT. This chain uses TRBV18 with TRBJ2-2, with 13 bases lining up with TRBD2. This CDR3 is built from 17 residues. J lost 5 bases, V lost 3 bases, and 6 bases had no gene match. Germline CDR1 is KGHSH and CDR2 is LQKENI.

A single count supports this clone. The chain combines TRBV12-3 or TRBV12-4 with TRBJ1-1; D perhaps matches TRBD1 (6 bases). V lost 5 bases and J lost 4, with 8 bases in between. This CDR3 spans 12 amino acids. In DNA, the CDR3 is TGTGCCAGCAGTAAACAGGGCACTGAAGCTTTCTTT. Protein sequence: CASSKQGTEAFF.

This chain joins TRBV6-6 and TRBJ1-5, with TRBD1 identical over 8 bases. The CDR3 contains 16 residues. V dropped 5 bases and J dropped 2; count of bases not matched to a gene: 8. Germline-derived CDR1 and CDR2 are MNHNY and SVGAGI (reference sequence). The DNA of the CDR3 is TGTGCCAGCAGTGTTGGACAGGGTACGGGCAATCAGCCCCAGCATTTT. Its translation is CASSVGQGTGNQPQHF.

The chain carries TRBV12-3 or TRBV12-4 and TRBJ2-1; TRBD2 matches at 12 bases. J gave up 10 bases and V 7 bases, and 5 bases lay outside the gene matches. CDR3 length: 13 amino acids. CDR3 loop: CASTQTSGGEQFF. The CDR3 nucleotides read TGTGCCAGCACTCAGACTAGCGGGGGAGAGCAGTTCTTC.

This chain uses TRBV6-6 with TRBJ1-2; no firm D call. This CDR3 has 11 amino acids. Looked up from germline, CDR1 is MNHNY and CDR2 is SVGAGI (reference sequence). V lost 4 bases and J 7 bases, leaving 7 bases between the germline ends. The CDR3 loop reads CASSLTTGYTF. CDR3 nucleotides: TGTGCCAGCAGTTTGACAACTGGCTACACCTTC.

J is TRBJ2-7 and V is TRBV18, with a weak D call TRBD1 (7 bases). Germline lookup yields CDR1 KGHSH and CDR2 LQKENI. The CDR3 runs 17 residues. Trimming removed 2 bases at V and 7 bases at J, with 24 bases between. CDR3 DNA: TGTGCCAGCTCACCAATGGTGGGTCAGGGGGGTATACGGGAGCAGTACTTC. Translating gives CASSPMVGQGGIREQYF.

V usage is TRBV7-8 and J usage is TRBJ2-7; D is undetermined. Trimming removed 2 bases at V and 3 bases at J, with 8 bases between. The CDR3 is 13 amino acids. The germline V gene encodes CDR1 SGHVS and CDR2 FQNEAQ. The CDR3 sequence: CASSLSPGYEQYF. The CDR3 DNA reads as TGTGCCAGCAGCTTAAGTCCCGGCTACGAGCAGTACTTC.

The chain links TRBV12-3 or TRBV12-4 to TRBJ1-3, with D tentatively TRBD1 (6 bases). V lost 2 bases and J 8 bases, leaving 10 bases between the germline ends. The CDR3 extends over 13 amino acids. The CDR3 here is CASSLLQGDTIYF. The CDR3 DNA reads as TGTGCCAGCAGTTTACTACAGGGAGACACCATATATTTT.

This clone was seen a single time. The CDR3: CASSFGSGDTEAFF. The CDR3 DNA reads as TGTGCCAGCAGTTTCGGATCCGGGGACACTGAAGCTTTCTTT. The chain uses TRBV2 and TRBJ1-1; D gene unclear. The CDR3 consists of 14 residues. Trimming took off 5 bases at V and 3 bases at J, with 13 bases between the two ends. Germline V gives CDR1 SNHLY, CDR2 FYNNEI.

The chain combines TRBV11-2 with TRBJ2-6, with TRBD1 as a possible D gene (6 bases). V dropped 6 bases and J dropped 6 bases, with 9 bases sitting between them. The germline CDR1 and CDR2 sequences are SGHAT and FQNNGV. This CDR3 contains 13 residues. This CDR3 reads CASRPGQANVLTF. CDR3 nucleotide sequence: TGTGCCAGCAGGCCGGGACAGGCCAACGTCCTGACTTTC.

This chain connects TRBV6-5 to TRBJ1-2; possible D gene TRBD1, 6 bases. Germline lookup yields CDR1 MNHEY and CDR2 SVGAGI. Between the trimmed V and J ends, which lost 0 bases and 5 bases, there was a span of 16 bases. The CDR3 is 16 residues long. The DNA of the CDR3 is TGTGCCAGCAGTTACTCTGAGGACAGCGGAGGTTATGGCTACACCTTC. Its translation: CASSYSEDSGGYGYTF.

The chain recombines TRBV7-3 with TRBJ2-2, with D perhaps matching TRBD2 (5 bases). V lost 0 bases and J lost 5, with 10 bases in between. Per germline, CDR1 SGHTA and CDR2 FQGTGA. CDR3 length: 15 residues. The CDR3 loop reads CASSLTEGSTGELFF. Written as DNA, the CDR3 is TGTGCCAGCAGCTTAACCGAGGGTTCGACCGGGGAGCTGTTTTTT. Supplemented by reference TRBV7-3 and TRBJ2-2, the full variable domain reads GAGVSQTPSNKVTEKGKYVELRCDPISGHTALYWYRQSLGQGPEFLIYFQGTGAADDSGLPNDRFFAVRPEGSVSTLKIQRTERGDSAVYLCASSLTEGSTGELFFGEGSRLTVL.

This clone occurred once. This chain connects TRBV19 to TRBJ1-5, with D perhaps TRBD1 (5 bases). CDR3 length equals 14 residues. Germline CDR1 and CDR2: LNHDA and SQIVND (reference sequence). With 7 bases removed from V and 0 bases from J, the gap between germline ends came to 10 bases. The CDR3 region is CASTMGGSNQPQHF. CDR3 DNA sequence: TGTGCCAGTACCATGGGGGGTAGCAATCAGCCCCAGCATTTT. Full variable domain (outside the CDR3, taken from reference TRBV19 and TRBJ1-5): DGGITQSPKYLFRKEGQNVTLSCEQNLNHDAMYWYRQDPGQGLRLIYYSQIVNDFQKGDIAEGYSVSREKKESFPLTVTSAQKNPTAFYLCASTMGGSNQPQHFGDGTRLSIL.